The TCR beta chain under discussion was sequenced for a study of vaccination and CD4 T cells after COVID-19. Across the whole study: The authors used overlapping spike peptides from SARS-CoV-2, HCoV-NL63, HCoV-OC43 and HCoV-229E to stimulate cells. For control cultures, the treatment was a CEFX pool, an HIV-1 Nef pool, or no peptide.

With respect to this clonotype: The antigen is undetermined.

Documented treatment: roughly 10-day PBMC culture with coronavirus spike peptide pools or control peptides (ViraFEST assay). Expansion of antigen-specific T cells with peptide pools by ViraFEST preceded sequencing of TCRs. March to December 2020 was the span of positive PCR dates, which predated US Alpha, Beta and Delta variants. The Oncomine TCR Beta short-read assay was what sequenced the DNA obtained from cultured CD4+ T cells. TCRdb itself ran the PCR reads through MiXCR, one entry per CDR3 protein. Found here are roughly 13,000 distinct CDR3 sequences, about 76% of them singletons; the top ten hold 31%. V was clipped by 7 bases and J by 3 bases, with 18 bases between them. This CDR3 has 15 residues. Germline assignment: CDR1 MNHEY and CDR2 SVGEGT.

Sequenced: CD4+ T cells from blood, cultured in vitro. The chain joins TRBV6-2 or TRBV6-3 to TRBJ1-1; TRBD1 is a possible D gene (6 bases). The sequence was collected from a human donor who had recovered from COVID-19. The CDR3 protein is CASKYYQTGYTEAFF. CDR3 DNA: TGTGCCAGCAAATACTATCAGACAGGCTACACTGAAGCTTTCTTT.